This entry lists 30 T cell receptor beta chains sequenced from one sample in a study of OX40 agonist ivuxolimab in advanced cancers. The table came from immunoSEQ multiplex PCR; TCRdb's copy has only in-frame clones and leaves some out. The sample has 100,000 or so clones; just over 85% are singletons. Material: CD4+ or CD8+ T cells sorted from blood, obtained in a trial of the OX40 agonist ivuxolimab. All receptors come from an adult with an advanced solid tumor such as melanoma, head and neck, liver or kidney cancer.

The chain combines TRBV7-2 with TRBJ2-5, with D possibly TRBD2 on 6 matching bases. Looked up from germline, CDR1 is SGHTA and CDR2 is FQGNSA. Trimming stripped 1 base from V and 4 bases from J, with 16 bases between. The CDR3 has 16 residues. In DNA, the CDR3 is TGTGCCAGCAGCTTAGGGATAGCGGTGGCGGGAGAGACCCAGTACTTC. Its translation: CASSLGIAVAGETQYF.

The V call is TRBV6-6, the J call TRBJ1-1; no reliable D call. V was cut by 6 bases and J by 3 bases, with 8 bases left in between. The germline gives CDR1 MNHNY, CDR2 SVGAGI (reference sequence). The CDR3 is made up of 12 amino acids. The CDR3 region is CASSWRDTEAFF. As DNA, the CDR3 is TGTGCCAGCAGCTGGAGGGACACTGAAGCTTTCTTT.

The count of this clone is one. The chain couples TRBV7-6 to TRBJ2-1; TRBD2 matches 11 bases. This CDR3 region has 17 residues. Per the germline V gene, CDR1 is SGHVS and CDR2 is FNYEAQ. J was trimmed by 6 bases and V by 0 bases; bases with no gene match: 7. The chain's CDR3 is CASSLAGALAGANEQFF. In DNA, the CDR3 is TGTGCCAGCAGCTTAGCGGGGGCACTAGCGGGAGCCAATGAGCAGTTCTTC.

The CDR3 sequence is CASSKQGNEQFF. CDR3 nucleotides: TGCGCCAGCAGCAAACAGGGCAATGAGCAGTTCTTC. The chain has TRBV10-1 and TRBJ2-1, with a tentative D call TRBD1 (6 bases). This CDR3 region has 12 residues. Germline CDR1 reads WNHNN; CDR2 reads SYGVQD (reference sequence). V lost 6 bases to trimming and J lost 6 bases, with 9 bases between them.

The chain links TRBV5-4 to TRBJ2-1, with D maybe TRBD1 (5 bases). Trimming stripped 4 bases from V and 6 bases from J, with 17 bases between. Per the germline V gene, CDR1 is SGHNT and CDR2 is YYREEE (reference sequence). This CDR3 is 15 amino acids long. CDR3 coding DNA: TGTGCCAGCAGCCCGTTGGGGCTCGGTAGCAATGAGCAGTTCTTC. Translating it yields CASSPLGLGSNEQFF.

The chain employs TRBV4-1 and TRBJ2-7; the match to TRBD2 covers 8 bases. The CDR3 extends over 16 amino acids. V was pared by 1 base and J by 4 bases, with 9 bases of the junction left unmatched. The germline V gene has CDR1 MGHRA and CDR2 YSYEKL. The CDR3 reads CASSQAGGGGYYEQYF. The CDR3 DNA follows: TGCGCCAGCAGCCAAGCCGGGGGGGGAGGGTATTACGAGCAGTACTTC.

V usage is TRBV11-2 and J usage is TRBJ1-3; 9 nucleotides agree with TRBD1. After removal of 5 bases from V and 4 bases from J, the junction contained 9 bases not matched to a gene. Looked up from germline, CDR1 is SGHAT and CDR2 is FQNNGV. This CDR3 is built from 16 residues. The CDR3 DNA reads TGTGCCAGCAGCCTACAGGGGGCAGGGTTGGGAAACACCATATATTTT. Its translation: CASSLQGAGLGNTIYF.

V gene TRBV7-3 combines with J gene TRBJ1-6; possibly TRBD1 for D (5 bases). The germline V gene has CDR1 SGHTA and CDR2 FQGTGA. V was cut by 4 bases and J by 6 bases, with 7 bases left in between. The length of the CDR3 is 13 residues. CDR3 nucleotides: TGTGCCAGCAGCTCTGACAGTAATTCACCCCTCCACTTT. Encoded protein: CASSSDSNSPLHF.

CDR3 region: CASSLVVSGFVGGYTF. The CDR3 DNA reads as TGTGCCAGCAGCTTAGTAGTTTCCGGGTTCGTTGGGGGCTACACCTTC. The gene calls are TRBV7-2 and TRBJ1-2; the D is unclear. The length of the CDR3 is 16 residues. Trimming pared 1 base from V and 8 bases from J, leaving 20 bases between. Germline-derived CDR1 and CDR2 are SGHTA and FQGNSA.

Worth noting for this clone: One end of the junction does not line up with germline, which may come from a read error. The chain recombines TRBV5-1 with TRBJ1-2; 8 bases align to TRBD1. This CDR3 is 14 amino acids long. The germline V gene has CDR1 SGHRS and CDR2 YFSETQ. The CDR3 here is CASSPGQAGDGYAF. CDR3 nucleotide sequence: TGCGCCAGCAGCCCGGGACAGGCAGGGGATGGCTACGCCTTC.

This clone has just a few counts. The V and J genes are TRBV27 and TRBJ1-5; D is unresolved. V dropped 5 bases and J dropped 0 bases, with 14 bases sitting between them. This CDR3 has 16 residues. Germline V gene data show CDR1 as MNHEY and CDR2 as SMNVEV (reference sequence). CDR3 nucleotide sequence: TGTGCCAGCAGTCCTAGAGGGCAGATTAGCAATCAGCCCCAGCATTTT. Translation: CASSPRGQISNQPQHF.

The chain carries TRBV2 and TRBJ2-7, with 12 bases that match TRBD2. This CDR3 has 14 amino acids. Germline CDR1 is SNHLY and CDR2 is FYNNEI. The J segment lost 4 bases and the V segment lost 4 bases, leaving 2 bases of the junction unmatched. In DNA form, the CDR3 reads TGTGCCAGCAGTGGACTAGCGGGAGCGTACGAGCAGTACTTC. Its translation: CASSGLAGAYEQYF.

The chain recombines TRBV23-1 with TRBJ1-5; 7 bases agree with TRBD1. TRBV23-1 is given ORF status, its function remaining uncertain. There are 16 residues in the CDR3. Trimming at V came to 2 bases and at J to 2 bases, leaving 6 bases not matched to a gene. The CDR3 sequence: CASSQRTGPGNQPQHF. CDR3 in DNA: TGCGCCAGCAGTCAACGGACAGGTCCTGGCAATCAGCCCCAGCATTTT.

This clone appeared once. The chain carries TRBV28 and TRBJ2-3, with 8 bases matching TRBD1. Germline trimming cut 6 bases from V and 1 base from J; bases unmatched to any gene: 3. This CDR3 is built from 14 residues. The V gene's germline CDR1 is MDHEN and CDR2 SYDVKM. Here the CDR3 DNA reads TGTGCCAGCAGGGGGACAGGTCGCACAGATACGCAGTATTTT. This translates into CASRGTGRTDTQYF.

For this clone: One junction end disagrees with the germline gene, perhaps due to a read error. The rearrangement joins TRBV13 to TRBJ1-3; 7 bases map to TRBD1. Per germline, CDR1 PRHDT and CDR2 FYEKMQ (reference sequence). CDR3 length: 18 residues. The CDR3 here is CASTAAPGQPFGTFEWNF. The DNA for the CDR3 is TGTGCCAGCACCGCAGCGCCGGGACAGCCGTTCGGTACGTTTGAATGGAATTTT.

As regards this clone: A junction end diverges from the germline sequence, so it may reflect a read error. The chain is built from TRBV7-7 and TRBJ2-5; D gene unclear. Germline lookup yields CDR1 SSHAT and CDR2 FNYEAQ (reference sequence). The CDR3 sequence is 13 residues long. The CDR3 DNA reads TGTGCTAGCAGCCAGAGAAAAGAGGAGACCCAGTACTTC. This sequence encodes CASSQRKEETQYF.

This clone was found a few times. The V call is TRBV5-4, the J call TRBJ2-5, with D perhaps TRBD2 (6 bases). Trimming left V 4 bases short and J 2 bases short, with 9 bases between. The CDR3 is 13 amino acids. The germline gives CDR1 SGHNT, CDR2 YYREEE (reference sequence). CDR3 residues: CASSPGTQETQYF. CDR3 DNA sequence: TGTGCCAGCAGCCCCGGGACTCAAGAGACCCAGTACTTC.

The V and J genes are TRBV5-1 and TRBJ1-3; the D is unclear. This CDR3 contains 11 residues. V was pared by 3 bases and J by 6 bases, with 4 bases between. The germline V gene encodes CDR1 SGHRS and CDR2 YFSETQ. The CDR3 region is CASSSENTIYF. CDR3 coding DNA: TGCGCCAGCAGCTCCGAAAACACCATATATTTT.

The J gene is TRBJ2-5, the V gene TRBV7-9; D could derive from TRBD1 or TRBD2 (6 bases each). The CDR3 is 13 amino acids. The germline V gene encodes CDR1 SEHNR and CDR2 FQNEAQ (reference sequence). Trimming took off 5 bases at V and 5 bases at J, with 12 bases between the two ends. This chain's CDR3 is CASSNRDLETQYF. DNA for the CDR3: TGTGCCAGCAGCAACAGGGACTTGGAGACCCAGTACTTC. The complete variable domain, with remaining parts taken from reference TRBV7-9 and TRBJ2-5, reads DTGVSQNPRHKITKRGQNVTFRCDPISEHNRLYWYRQTLGQGPEFLTYFQNEAQLEKSRLLSDRFSAERPKGSFSTLEIQRTEQGDSAMYLCASSNRDLETQYFGPGTRLLVL.

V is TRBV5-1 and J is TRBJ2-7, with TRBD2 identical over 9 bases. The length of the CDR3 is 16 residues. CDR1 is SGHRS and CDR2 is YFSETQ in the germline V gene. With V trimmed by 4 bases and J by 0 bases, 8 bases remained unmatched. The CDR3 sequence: CASSATASGISYEQYF. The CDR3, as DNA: TGCGCCAGCAGCGCAACGGCTAGCGGGATCTCCTACGAGCAGTACTTC.

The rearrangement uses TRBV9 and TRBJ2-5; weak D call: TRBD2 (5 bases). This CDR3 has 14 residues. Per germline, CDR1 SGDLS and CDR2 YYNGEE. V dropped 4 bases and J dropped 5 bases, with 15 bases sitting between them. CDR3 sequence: CASSLQDYPETQYF. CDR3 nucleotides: TGTGCCAGCAGCCTACAAGACTATCCGGAGACCCAGTACTTC. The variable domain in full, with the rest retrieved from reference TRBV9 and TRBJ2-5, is DSGVTQTPKHLITATGQRVTLRCSPRSGDLSVYWYQQSLDQGLQFLIQYYNGEERAKGNILERFSAQQFPDLHSELNLSSLELGDSALYFCASSLQDYPETQYFGPGTRLLVL.

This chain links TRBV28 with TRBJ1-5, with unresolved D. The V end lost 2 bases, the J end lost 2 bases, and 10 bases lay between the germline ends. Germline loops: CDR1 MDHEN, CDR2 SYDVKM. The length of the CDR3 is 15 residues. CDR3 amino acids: CASSLGQVGNQPQHF. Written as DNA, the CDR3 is TGTGCCAGCAGTTTAGGTCAGGTTGGCAATCAGCCCCAGCATTTT.

The CDR3 nucleotides are TGTGCCAGCTCAGGAGGGGGCAAAGAGACCCAGTACTTC. This encodes CASSGGGKETQYF. The gene calls are TRBV18 and TRBJ2-5; D perhaps matches TRBD1 (7 bases). The CDR3 consists of 13 residues. The V end was cut by 5 bases, the J end by 3 bases, with 10 bases between. Germline V CDR1 and CDR2: KGHSH, LQKENI. The full variable domain, completed using reference TRBV18 and TRBJ2-5, is NAGVMQNPRHLVRRRGQEARLRCSPMKGHSHVYWYRQLPEEGLKFMVYLQKENIIDESGMPKERFSAEFPKEGPSILRIQQVVRGDSAAYFCASSGGGKETQYFGPGTRLLVL.

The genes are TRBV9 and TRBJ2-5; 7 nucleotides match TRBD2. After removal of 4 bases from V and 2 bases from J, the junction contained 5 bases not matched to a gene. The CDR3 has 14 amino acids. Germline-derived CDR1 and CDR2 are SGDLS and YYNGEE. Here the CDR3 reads CASSTGLGQETQYF. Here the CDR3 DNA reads TGTGCCAGCAGCACCGGACTAGGGCAAGAGACCCAGTACTTC.

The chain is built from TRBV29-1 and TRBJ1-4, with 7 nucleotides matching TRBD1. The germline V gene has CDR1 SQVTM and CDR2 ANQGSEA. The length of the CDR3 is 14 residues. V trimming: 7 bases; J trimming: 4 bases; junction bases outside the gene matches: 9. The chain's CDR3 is CSAAGTDLNEKLFF. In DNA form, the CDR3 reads TGCAGCGCCGCTGGGACAGACCTTAATGAAAAACTGTTTTTT.

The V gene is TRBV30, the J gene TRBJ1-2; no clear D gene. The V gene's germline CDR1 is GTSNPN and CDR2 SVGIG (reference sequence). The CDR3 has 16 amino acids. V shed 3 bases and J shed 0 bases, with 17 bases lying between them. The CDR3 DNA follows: TGTGCCTGGAGGACGGCAGGACTCCTCTCTAACTATGGCTACACCTTC. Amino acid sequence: CAWRTAGLLSNYGYTF.

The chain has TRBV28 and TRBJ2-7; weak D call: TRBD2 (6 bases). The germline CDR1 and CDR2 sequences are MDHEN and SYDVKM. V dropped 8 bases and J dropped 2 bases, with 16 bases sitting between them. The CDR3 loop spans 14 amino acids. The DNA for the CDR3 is TGTGCCAGCCTCTCGAGGGACTCAACCTACGAGCAGTACTTC. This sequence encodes CASLSRDSTYEQYF.

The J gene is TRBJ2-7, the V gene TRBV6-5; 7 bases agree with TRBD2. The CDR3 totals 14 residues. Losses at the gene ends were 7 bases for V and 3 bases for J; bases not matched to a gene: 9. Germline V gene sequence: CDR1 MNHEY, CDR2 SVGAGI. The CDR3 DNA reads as TGTGCCAGCACCGGAGGGACTACGGGCTACGAGCAGTACTTC. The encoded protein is CASTGGTTGYEQYF.

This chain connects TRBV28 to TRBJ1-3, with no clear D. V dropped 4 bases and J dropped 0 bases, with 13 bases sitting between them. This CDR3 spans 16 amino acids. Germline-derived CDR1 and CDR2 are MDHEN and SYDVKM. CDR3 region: CASSSGGGYSGNTIYF. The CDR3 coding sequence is TGTGCCAGCAGTTCCGGCGGCGGCTACTCTGGAAACACCATATATTTT. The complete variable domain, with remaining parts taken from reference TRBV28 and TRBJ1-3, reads DVKVTQSSRYLVKRTGEKVFLECVQDMDHENMFWYRQDPGLGLRLIYFSYDVKMKEKGDIPEGYSVSREKKERFSLILESASTNQTSMYLCASSSGGGYSGNTIYFGEGSWLTVV.

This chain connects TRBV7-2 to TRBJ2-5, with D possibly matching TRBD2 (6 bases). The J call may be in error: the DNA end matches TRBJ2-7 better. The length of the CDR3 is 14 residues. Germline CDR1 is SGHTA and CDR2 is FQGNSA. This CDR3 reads CASSFGGALYEQYF. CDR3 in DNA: TGTGCCAGCAGCTTTGGCGGGGCCCTTTACGAGCAGTACTTC.